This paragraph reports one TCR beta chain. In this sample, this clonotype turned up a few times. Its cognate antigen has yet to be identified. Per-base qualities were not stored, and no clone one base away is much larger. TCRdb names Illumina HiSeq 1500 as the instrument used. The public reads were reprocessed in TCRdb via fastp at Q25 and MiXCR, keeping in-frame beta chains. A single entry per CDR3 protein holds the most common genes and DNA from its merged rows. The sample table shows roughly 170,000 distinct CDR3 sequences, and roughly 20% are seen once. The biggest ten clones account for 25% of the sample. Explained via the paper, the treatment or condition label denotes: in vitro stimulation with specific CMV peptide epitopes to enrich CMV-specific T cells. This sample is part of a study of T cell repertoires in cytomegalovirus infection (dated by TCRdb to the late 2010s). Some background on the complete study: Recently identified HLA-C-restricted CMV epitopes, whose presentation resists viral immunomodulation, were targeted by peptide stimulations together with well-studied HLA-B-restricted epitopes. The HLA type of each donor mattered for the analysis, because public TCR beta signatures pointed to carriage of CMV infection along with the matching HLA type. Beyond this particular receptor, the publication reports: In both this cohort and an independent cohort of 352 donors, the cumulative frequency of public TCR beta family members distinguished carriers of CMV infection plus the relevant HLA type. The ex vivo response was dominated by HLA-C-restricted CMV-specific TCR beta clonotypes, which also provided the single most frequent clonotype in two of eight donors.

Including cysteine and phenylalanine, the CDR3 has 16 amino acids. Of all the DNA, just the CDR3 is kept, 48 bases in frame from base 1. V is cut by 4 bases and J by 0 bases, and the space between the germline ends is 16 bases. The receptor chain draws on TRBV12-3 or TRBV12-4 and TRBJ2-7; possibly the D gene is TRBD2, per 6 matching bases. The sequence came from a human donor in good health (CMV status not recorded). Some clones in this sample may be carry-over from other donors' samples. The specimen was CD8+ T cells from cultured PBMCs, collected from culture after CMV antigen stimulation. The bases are TGTGCCAGCAGTTCCCTTAGCGGAGGTAACTCCTACGAGCAGTACTTC. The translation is CASSSLSGGNSYEQYF.